This record covers a single T cell receptor beta chain. This clone's antigen is unknown. The input lacks base qualities; no much larger clone sits a single base away. This record belongs to a study of T cell changes during pregnancy in multiple sclerosis (dated by TCRdb to about 2019). Concerning the study at large: The study looked at changes in the T cell repertoire across pregnancy in women with multiple sclerosis.

The method behind the library was the immunoSEQ multiplex PCR assay. TCRdb took this table from immuneACCESS and kept in-frame rearrangements with V and J called. Such tables lack part of the clones; where checked against another copy, unresolved V genes explain under half of the gap, and the rest is unexplained. Across this sample there are around 55,000 clones, with 85% to 95% seen only once. Approximately 3.5% of the sample comes from the top ten. Reading from cysteine to phenylalanine, the CDR3 counts 12 amino acids. CDR3 DNA is the only sequence kept; it has 36 bases, read in frame from the first base. V lost 1 base and J lost 5 bases; the stretch between them is 5 bases long. CDR1 is given as SEHNR and CDR2 as FQNEAQ, both from the germline V gene (reference sequence).

The sequenced sample was CD8+ T cells from peripheral blood mononuclear cells, obtained in the third trimester of pregnancy. This TCR derives from a female donor with multiple sclerosis, enrolled in a pregnancy study. Rearrangement joined TRBV7-9 to TRBJ1-2; a tentative D call is TRBD1 (5 bases match). The nucleotide sequence reads as follows: TGTGCCAGCAGCTTAGGGACATATGGCTACACCTTC. It is translated as CASSLGTYGYTF. Outside the CDR3, residues come from the reference TRBV7-9 and TRBJ1-2 proteins, so the full variable domain is: DTGVSQNPRHKITKRGQNVTFRCDPISEHNRLYWYRQTLGQGPEFLTYFQNEAQLEKSRLLSDRFSAERPKGSFSTLEIQRTEQGDSAMYLCASSLGTYGYTFGSGTRLTVV.